The present entry profiles one T cell receptor beta chain with its context. Its target is unknown. J was trimmed by 4 bases and V by 4 bases; bases with no gene match: 9. This CDR3 is 16 amino acids long. Looked up from germline, CDR1 is SGHRS and CDR2 is YFSETQ. Using immunoSEQ multiplex PCR, the repertoire was profiled, and TCRdb retains in-frame clones only, with some absent. The data show more than 90,000 clones, with roughly nine tenths seen just once and about a sixth held by the top ten. This sample stems from a study of identifying expanded T cells in peripheral blood. Study-level findings and limits: Across healthy donors, higher total template counts meant significantly greater two-week count variance.

The gene calls are TRBV5-1 and TRBJ1-5; 9 nucleotides align to TRBD1. The sample consisted of blood. This receptor was taken from a person between 18 and 75 years old in good health. The CDR3 region is CASSPGGQGWNQPQHF. For the CDR3, the DNA is TGCGCCAGCAGCCCGGGCGGACAGGGGTGGAATCAGCCCCAGCATTTT.